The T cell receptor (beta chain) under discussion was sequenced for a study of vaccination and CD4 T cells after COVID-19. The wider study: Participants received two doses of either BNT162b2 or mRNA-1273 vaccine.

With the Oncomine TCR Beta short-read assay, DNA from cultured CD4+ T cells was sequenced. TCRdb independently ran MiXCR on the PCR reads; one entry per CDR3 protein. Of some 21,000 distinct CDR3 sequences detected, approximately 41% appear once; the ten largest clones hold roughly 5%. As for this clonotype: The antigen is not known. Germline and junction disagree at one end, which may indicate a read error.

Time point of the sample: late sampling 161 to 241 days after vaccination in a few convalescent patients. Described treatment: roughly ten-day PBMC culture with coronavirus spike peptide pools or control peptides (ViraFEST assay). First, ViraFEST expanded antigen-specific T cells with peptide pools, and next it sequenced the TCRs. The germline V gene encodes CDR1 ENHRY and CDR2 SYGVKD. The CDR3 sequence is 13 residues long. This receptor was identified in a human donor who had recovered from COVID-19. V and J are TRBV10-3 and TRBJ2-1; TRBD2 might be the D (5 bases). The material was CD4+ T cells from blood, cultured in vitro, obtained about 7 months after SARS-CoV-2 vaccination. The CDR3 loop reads CASSELRANEQFF. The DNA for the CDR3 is TGTGCCAGCAGTGAATTGCGGGCCAATGAGCAGTTCTTC.